One and the same sample provided the 11 T cell receptor beta chains below, sequenced in a study of T cells in Graves' hyperthyroidism and ophthalmopathy. Authors of the study amplified TCR beta CDR3 regions from RNA transcripts. RT-PCR in the first round (using the HTBI primer set) targeted the TCR CDR3. TCRdb ran MiXCR on the multiplex PCR reads and lists one entry per CDR3 protein. Of approximately 530,000 distinct CDR3 sequences detected, 16% appear once; the ten largest clones hold approximately 20%. The sample comprised blood. These receptors all come from a woman under 30 with Graves' hyperthyroidism.

Many counts were recorded for this clonotype. The J gene is TRBJ2-7, the V gene TRBV11-3; D may be TRBD1 (6 bases). V shed 0 bases and J shed 3 bases, with 12 bases lying between them. The CDR3 has 15 residues. CDR1 is SGHNT, CDR2 YENEEA, per germline. The CDR3 spells CASSLDPGVNYEQYF. CDR3 nucleotides: TGTGCCAGCAGCTTAGATCCAGGGGTGAACTACGAGCAGTACTTC.

The rearrangement links TRBV7-2 to TRBJ2-3; tentatively, D is TRBD1 or TRBD2 (6 bases each). Trimming removed 1 base from V and 5 bases from J, with 19 bases in between. The CDR3 is made up of 17 amino acids. Germline CDR1 SGHTA, CDR2 FQGNSA. Here the CDR3 reads CASSLGSGGPGEDTQYF. The CDR3 region has the DNA TGTGCCAGCAGCTTAGGTAGTGGGGGGCCGGGGGAAGATACGCAGTATTTT.

The chain uses TRBV27 and TRBJ2-1, with D tentatively TRBD1 (5 bases). The CDR3 runs to 16 residues. CDR1 and CDR2 from the germline V gene are MNHEY and SMNVEV (reference sequence). The V end lost 0 bases, the J end lost 3 bases, and 12 bases lay between the germline ends. CDR3 coding DNA: TGTGCCAGCAGTTTATCCCTAGGGGAACTCTACAATGAGCAGTTCTTC. Its translation: CASSLSLGELYNEQFF.

This clonotype was seen a handful of times. The chain carries TRBV19 and TRBJ1-1, with D uncertain. V gave up 5 bases and J gave up 1 base, with 14 bases separating them. Germline CDR1 is LNHDA and CDR2 is SQIVND (reference sequence). This CDR3 spans 15 amino acids. CDR3 amino acids: CASSPRPNPNTEAFF. The CDR3 DNA follows: TGTGCCAGTAGTCCGCGACCGAACCCGAACACTGAAGCTTTCTTT. Complete variable domain (other parts from reference TRBV19 and TRBJ1-1): DGGITQSPKYLFRKEGQNVTLSCEQNLNHDAMYWYRQDPGQGLRLIYYSQIVNDFQKGDIAEGYSVSREKKESFPLTVTSAQKNPTAFYLCASSPRPNPNTEAFFGQGTRLTVV.

The table lists this clonotype with a few counts. V gene TRBV6-1 combines with J gene TRBJ2-2; 7 nucleotides align to TRBD1. Germline loops: CDR1 MNHNS, CDR2 SASEGT. The length of the CDR3 is 16 residues. V gave up 3 bases and J gave up 0 bases; unmatched junction bases: 4. Here the CDR3 reads CASSETGLTNTGELFF. The CDR3 nucleotides read TGTGCCAGCAGTGAGACAGGGCTAACGAACACCGGGGAGCTGTTTTTT.

The sample holds a few counts of this clonotype. CDR3 nucleotides: TGTGCCATCAGTGAATACAGGGGCAATCAGCCCCAGCATTTT. Translated, it gives CAISEYRGNQPQHF. This rearrangement joins TRBV10-3 to TRBJ1-5; TRBD1 is a possible D gene (6 bases). The CDR3 has 14 amino acids. The germline CDR1 and CDR2 sequences are ENHRY and SYGVKD. Trimming stripped 3 bases from V and 2 bases from J, with 8 bases between.

The chain is built from TRBV9 and TRBJ2-1; 9 bases match TRBD2. CDR1 is SGDLS, CDR2 YYNGEE, per germline. The length of the CDR3 is 16 residues. Trimming took 5 bases from V and 3 from J; bases not matched to a gene: 9. CDR3 sequence: CASRTMSGRRYNEQFF. DNA for the CDR3: TGTGCCAGCAGGACGATGAGCGGGAGGCGCTACAATGAGCAGTTCTTC.

In its sample, this clonotype was seen a few times. J is TRBJ1-3 and V is TRBV9, with D tentatively TRBD1 (5 bases). Trimming removed 0 bases at V and 0 bases at J, with 16 bases between. The CDR3 has 18 amino acids. Germline-derived CDR1 and CDR2 are SGDLS and YYNGEE. CDR3 sequence reads: CASSVAYEGRYSGNTIYF. DNA of the CDR3: TGTGCCAGCAGCGTAGCCTATGAGGGACGGTACTCTGGAAACACCATATATTTT.

Regarding this clonotype: With a much larger clone just one base away, this may be a read error. The chain joins TRBV28 to TRBJ1-2; possible D gene TRBD1, 5 bases. Germline CDR1 and CDR2: MDHEN and SYDVKM. V was shortened by 7 bases and J by 11 bases, with 20 bases between the two germline ends. This CDR3 is 13 amino acids long. CDR3: CASIFGTLGQYTF. The CDR3 DNA reads as TGTGCCAGCATTTTCGGGACGCTCGGGCAGTACACCTTC.

This clonotype was recorded a few times. This sequence joins TRBV30 and TRBJ1-5; weak D call: TRBD1 (5 bases). CDR1 and CDR2 from the germline V gene are GTSNPN and SVGIG (reference sequence). Between the trimmed V and J ends, which lost 1 base and 1 base, there was a span of 11 bases. The CDR3 has 15 residues. CDR3 DNA sequence: TGTGCCTGGAGTGGCCCCGGGACCAGCAATCAGCCCCAGCATTTT. Encoded protein: CAWSGPGTSNQPQHF.

This clonotype appeared a few times. The chain is built from TRBV24-1 and TRBJ2-1, with TRBD2 matching over 15 bases. CDR3 length: 22 amino acids. Germline V gives CDR1 KGHDR, CDR2 SFDVKD. Trimming at V came to 6 bases and at J to 0 bases, leaving 17 bases not matched to a gene. The CDR3 coding sequence is TGTGCCACCAGTCCGGGACTAGCGGGAGGCCACCCAACATCGAGCTCCTACAATGAGCAGTTCTTC. Translating gives CATSPGLAGGHPTSSSYNEQFF.